This T cell receptor (beta chain) is from a study of vaccination effects on CD4 cells after COVID-19. Overall study context: Sequencing followed a ViraFEST assay step that expanded antigen-specific CD4+ T cells with viral peptide pools. Median timing of post-vaccine samples was 72 days after the second dose.

Findings and limits, study-wide: Researchers reported few convalescent patients and no early post-infection timepoints in the study.

At the end of nine to ten days of culture, CD4+ T cells were isolated. Participants were vaccinated with two doses of either the BNT162b2 or mRNA-1273 vaccine. Testing of the vaccine recipients showed negative nucleocapsid antibodies and no prior SARS-CoV-2 infection. The CDR3 is 15 amino acids. The ends were cut back, 9 bases at V and 5 bases at J, with 19 bases in the middle. Germline-derived CDR1 and CDR2 are LNHDA and SQIVND (reference sequence). A few counts support this clone. Its antigen is still unknown. Sequenced by immunoSEQ multiplex PCR; TCRdb stores in-frame clones only, minus some. This sample carries nearly 45,000 clones, around 70% of them seen once, and the ten largest clones take about 8.6%.

The TCR comes from a human donor who received a COVID-19 vaccine. The chain is built from TRBV19 and TRBJ2-2, with D perhaps TRBD2 (6 bases). Sequences were derived from CD4+ T cells from PBMCs cultured without peptide, sampled after COVID-19 vaccination. CDR3 protein: CASHNGRGWTGELFF. In DNA, the CDR3 is TGTGCCAGCCATAATGGTCGGGGGTGGACCGGGGAGCTGTTTTTT. Full variable domain (missing parts from reference TRBV19 and TRBJ2-2): DGGITQSPKYLFRKEGQNVTLSCEQNLNHDAMYWYRQDPGQGLRLIYYSQIVNDFQKGDIAEGYSVSREKKESFPLTVTSAQKNPTAFYLCASHNGRGWTGELFFGEGSRLTVL.